The clone carrying this TCR beta chain was seen only once. Its antigen is not identified. These data belong to a study of T cell repertoires in cytomegalovirus infection. Study-wide context: Recently identified HLA-C-restricted CMV epitopes were used, and well-studied HLA-B-restricted CMV epitopes were used as well. Matching HLA type and CMV infection were both indicated by public TCR beta signatures.

MiXCR, run by TCRdb on the reads, gives a single entry per CDR3 protein. This sample has about 920,000 distinct CDR3 sequences, with approximately 31% found just once. Whole-study findings and limits: Based on cumulative public TCR beta family frequency, carriers of CMV plus the relevant HLA were identified. HLA-C-restricted, CMV-specific TCR beta clonotypes were dominant ex vivo.

The CDR3 runs 14 residues. Germline V lookup: CDR1 SGDLS, CDR2 YYNGEE. V was clipped by 3 bases and J by 5 bases, with 14 bases between them. The rearrangement links TRBV9 to TRBJ2-5, with D perhaps matching TRBD1 (6 bases). This receptor was identified in a human donor in good health (CMV status not recorded). Some clones in this sample may be carry-over from other donors' samples. The source material was cultured CD8+ T cells from PBMCs, sampled from culture after CMV antigen stimulation. CDR3 coding DNA: TGTGCCAGCAGCGAACAGGACAGTTCGGAGACCCAGTACTTC. Residues: CASSEQDSSETQYF.